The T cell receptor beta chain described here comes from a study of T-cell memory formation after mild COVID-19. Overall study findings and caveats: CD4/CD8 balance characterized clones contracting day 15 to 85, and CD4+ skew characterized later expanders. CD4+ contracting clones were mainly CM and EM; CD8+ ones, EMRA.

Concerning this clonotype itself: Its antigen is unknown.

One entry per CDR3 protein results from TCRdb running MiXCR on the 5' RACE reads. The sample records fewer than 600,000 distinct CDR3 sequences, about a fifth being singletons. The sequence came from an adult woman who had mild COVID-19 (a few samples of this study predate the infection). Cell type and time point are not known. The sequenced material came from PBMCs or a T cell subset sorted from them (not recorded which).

CDR3 DNA: TGTGCCAGCAGCTTAACCCCTCCCCCAACGAACACTGAAGCTTTCTTT. Its protein product is CASSLTPPPTNTEAFF. This chain uses TRBV7-9 with TRBJ1-1, with D unclear. Deletions cut 2 bases from V and 1 base from J, with 14 bases between. CDR3 length equals 16 residues. Per the germline V gene, CDR1 is SEHNR and CDR2 is FQNEAQ (reference sequence). The full variable domain, in which reference TRBV7-9 and TRBJ1-1 provide the parts outside the CDR3, is DTGVSQNPRHKITKRGQNVTFRCDPISEHNRLYWYRQTLGQGPEFLTYFQNEAQLEKSRLLSDRFSAERPKGSFSTLEIQRTEQGDSAMYLCASSLTPPPTNTEAFFGQGTRLTVV.